The clone carrying this T cell receptor (beta chain) was detected once. Its target is unknown. This may be a read error: a much more frequent sequence differs by one nucleotide. The germline V gene has CDR1 LGHDT and CDR2 YNNKEL (reference sequence). The ends were cut back, 6 bases at V and 6 bases at J, with 15 bases in the middle. There are 14 residues in the CDR3. Using RNA template, CDR3s of TCR alpha and beta were amplified with iRepertoire arm-PCR. For one-step reverse transcription and amplification, roughly 85-450 ng of tissue mRNA or PBMC total RNA was used. MiXCR, applied by TCRdb to the multiplex PCR reads, yields one record per CDR3 protein. The table has more than 95,000 distinct CDR3 sequences, roughly 24% seen once. This sample was included in a study of glioma-infiltrating T cells. Study-level results: Gliomas, especially low-grade, showed above-expected tissue-blood divergence; non-neoplastic patients showed below. Tissue and blood shared very few CDR3 sequences.

Source material: glioma tissue, nonneoplastic brain tissue, or PBMCs (not recorded which). The chain combines TRBV3-1 with TRBJ2-1, with D perhaps TRBD1 or TRBD2 (5 bases each). The sequence came from a human donor with low-grade glioma or glioblastoma, undergoing nonglioma brain surgery, or in good health (not recorded which). The CDR3 region is CASRPRDAPNEQFF. DNA for the CDR3: TGTGCCAGCAGGCCCCGGGACGCACCCAATGAGCAGTTCTTC.